The 5 T cell receptor beta chains listed next were all sequenced from one sample in a study of blood T cells in healthy people across ages. Using a J-beta primer mix together with a sample-barcoded 5' primer, a second PCR was run for roughly 7 to 12 cycles. TCRdb re-analysed the 5' RACE reads in MiXCR, keeping a single row per CDR3 protein. Counted here are 650,000 to 800,000 distinct CDR3 sequences, about 51% occurring once; the ten biggest clones make up roughly 14%. The material sequenced was blood. Source of these receptors: a woman older than 75 in good health.

The rearrangement uses TRBV20-1 and TRBJ2-3, with 7 bases that match TRBD1. V trimming: 2 bases; J trimming: 0 bases; junction bases outside the gene matches: 5. There are 15 residues in the CDR3. Germline V gene lookup returns CDR1 DFQATT and CDR2 SNEGSKA (reference sequence). CDR3 sequence (DNA): TGCAGTGCTAGATTTCAGGGGGTGAGCACAGATACGCAGTATTTT. This gives the protein CSARFQGVSTDTQYF.

CDR3 nucleotide sequence: TGCGCCAGCAGCTTGGAGGGTATATACAATGAGCAGTTCTTC. This codes for CASSLEGIYNEQFF. The rearrangement links TRBV5-1 to TRBJ2-1; D is undetermined. This CDR3 region has 14 residues. The germline V gene has CDR1 SGHRS and CDR2 YFSETQ. Trimming cost V 0 bases and J 4 bases, with 8 bases left between them.

J is TRBJ2-2 and V is TRBV20-1; 10 bases are shared with TRBD2. Germline V gene data show CDR1 as DFQATT and CDR2 as SNEGSKA (reference sequence). The V gene end was trimmed by 6 bases and the J gene end by 4 bases; junction bases not matched to a gene: 5. The CDR3 length is 14 residues. CDR3 in amino acids: CSAARTSGTGELFF. The CDR3 coding sequence is TGCAGTGCCGCGAGGACTAGCGGCACCGGGGAGCTGTTTTTT.

V usage is TRBV5-1 and J usage is TRBJ2-3, with a tentative D call TRBD1 (5 bases). The CDR3 spans 18 residues. Germline V gene data show CDR1 as SGHRS and CDR2 as YFSETQ. Trimming took off 0 bases at V and 1 base at J, with 18 bases between the two ends. The CDR3 loop reads CASSLVGAAVGRTDTQYF. The CDR3 bases are TGCGCCAGCAGCTTGGTAGGGGCCGCCGTTGGGCGCACAGATACGCAGTATTTT.

The genes are TRBV20-1 and TRBJ2-5; TRBD1 agrees at 9 bases. Germline-derived CDR1 and CDR2 are DFQATT and SNEGSKA (reference sequence). This CDR3 contains 15 residues. Unmatched junction bases numbered 13, after V lost 7 bases and J lost 4 bases. The CDR3 coding sequence is TGCAGTGATGCTGCCCCAGGACAGGGGAGAGAGACCCAGTACTTC. Protein product: CSDAAPGQGRETQYF.